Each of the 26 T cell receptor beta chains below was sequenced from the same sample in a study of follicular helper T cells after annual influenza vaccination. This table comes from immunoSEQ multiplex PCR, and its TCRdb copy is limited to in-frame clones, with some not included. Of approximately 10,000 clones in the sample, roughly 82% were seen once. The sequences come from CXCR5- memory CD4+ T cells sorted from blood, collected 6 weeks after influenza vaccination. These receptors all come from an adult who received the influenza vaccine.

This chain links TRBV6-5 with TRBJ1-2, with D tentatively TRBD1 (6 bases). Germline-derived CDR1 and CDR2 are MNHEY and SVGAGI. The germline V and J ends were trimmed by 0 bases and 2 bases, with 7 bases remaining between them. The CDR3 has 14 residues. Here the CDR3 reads CASSYSTGNYGYTF. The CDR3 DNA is TGTGCCAGCAGTTACTCGACAGGAAACTATGGCTACACCTTC.

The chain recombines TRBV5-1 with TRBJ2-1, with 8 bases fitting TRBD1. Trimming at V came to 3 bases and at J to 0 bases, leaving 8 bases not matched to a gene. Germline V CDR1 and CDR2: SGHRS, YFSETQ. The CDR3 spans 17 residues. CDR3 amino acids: CASSSTGQASSYNEQFF. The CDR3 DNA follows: TGCGCCAGCAGCTCCACGGGACAGGCAAGCTCCTACAATGAGCAGTTCTTC.

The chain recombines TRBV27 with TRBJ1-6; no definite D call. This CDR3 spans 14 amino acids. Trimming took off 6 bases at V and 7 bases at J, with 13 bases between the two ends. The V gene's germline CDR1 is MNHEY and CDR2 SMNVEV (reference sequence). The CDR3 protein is CASSPSALNSPLHF. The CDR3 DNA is TGTGCCAGCAGCCCCTCCGCCCTGAATTCACCCCTCCACTTT.

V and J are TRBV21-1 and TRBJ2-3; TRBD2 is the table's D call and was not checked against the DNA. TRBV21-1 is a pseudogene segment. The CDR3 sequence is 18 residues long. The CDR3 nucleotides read TGTGCCAGCAGCAAAGTGGGTAGCGGGGATGCTAGCACAGATACGCAGTATTTT. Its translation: CASSKVGSGDASTDTQYF.

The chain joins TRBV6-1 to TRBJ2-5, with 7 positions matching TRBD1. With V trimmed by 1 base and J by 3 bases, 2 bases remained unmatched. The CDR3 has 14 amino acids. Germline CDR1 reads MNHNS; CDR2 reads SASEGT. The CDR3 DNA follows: TGTGCCAGCAGTGAAGGGGGACAGAAAGAGACCCAGTACTTC. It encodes CASSEGGQKETQYF.

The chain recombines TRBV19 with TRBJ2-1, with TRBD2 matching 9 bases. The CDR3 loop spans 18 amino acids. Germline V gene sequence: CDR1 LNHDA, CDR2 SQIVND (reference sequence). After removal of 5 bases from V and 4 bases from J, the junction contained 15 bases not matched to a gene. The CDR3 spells CASSPQPRASGTYNEQFF. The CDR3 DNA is TGTGCCAGTAGTCCCCAGCCCCGGGCTAGCGGGACGTACAATGAGCAGTTCTTC.

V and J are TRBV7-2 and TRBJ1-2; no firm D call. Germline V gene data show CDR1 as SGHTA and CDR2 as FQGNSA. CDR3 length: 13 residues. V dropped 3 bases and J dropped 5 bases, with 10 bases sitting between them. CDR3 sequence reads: CASSFSKEYGYTF. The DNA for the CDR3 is TGTGCCAGCAGCTTTAGCAAGGAGTATGGCTACACCTTC.

In DNA form, the CDR3 reads TGTGCCAGCAGCCAAGATCCGCACAAGTTAGAGACCCAGTACTTC. Its translation: CASSQDPHKLETQYF. The V gene is TRBV4-2, the J gene TRBJ2-5; D not certain. The CDR3 sequence is 15 residues long. The germline V gene encodes CDR1 LGHNA and CDR2 YNFKEQ. V was shortened by 0 bases and J by 4 bases, with 12 bases between the two germline ends.

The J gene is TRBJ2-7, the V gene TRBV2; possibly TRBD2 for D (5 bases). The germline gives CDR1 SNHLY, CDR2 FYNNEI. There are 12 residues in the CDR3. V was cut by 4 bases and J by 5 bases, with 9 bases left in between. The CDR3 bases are TGTGCCAGCAGTGGCGAACTAGACGAGCAGTACTTC. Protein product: CASSGELDEQYF.

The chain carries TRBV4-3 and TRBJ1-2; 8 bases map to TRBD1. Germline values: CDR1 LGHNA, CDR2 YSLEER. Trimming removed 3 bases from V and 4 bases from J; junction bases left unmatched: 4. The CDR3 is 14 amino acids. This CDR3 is CASSHGQGLYGYTF. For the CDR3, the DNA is TGCGCCAGCAGCCATGGACAGGGCCTCTATGGCTACACCTTC.

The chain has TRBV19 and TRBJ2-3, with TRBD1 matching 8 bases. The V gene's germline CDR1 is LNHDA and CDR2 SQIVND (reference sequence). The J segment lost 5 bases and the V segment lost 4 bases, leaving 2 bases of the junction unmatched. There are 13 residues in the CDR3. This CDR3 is CASSNRGRDTQYF. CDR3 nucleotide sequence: TGTGCCAGTAGTAACAGGGGGAGAGATACGCAGTATTTT.

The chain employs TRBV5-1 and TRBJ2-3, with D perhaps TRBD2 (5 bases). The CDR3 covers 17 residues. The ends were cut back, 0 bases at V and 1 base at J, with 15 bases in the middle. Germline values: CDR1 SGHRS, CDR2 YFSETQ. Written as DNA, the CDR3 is TGCGCCAGCAGCTTGGCGGGATGGGTCACCGGCACAGATACGCAGTATTTT. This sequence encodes CASSLAGWVTGTDTQYF.

The CDR3 here is CASSPKGLAGYNEQFF. As DNA, the CDR3 is TGTGCCAGCAGCCCAAAGGGGCTAGCGGGCTACAATGAGCAGTTCTTC. The chain carries TRBV6-6 and TRBJ2-1; 8 bases line up with TRBD2. V shed 6 bases, J shed 3 bases, and the junction held 10 bases outside the gene matches. The CDR3 is 16 residues long. The germline V gene encodes CDR1 MNHNY and CDR2 SVGAGI (reference sequence).

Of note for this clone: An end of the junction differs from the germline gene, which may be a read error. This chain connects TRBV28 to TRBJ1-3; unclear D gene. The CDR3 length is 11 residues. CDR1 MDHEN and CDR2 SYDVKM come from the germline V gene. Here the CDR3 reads CASSSINAIYF. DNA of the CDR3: TGTGCCAGCAGCTCAATAAACGCCATATATTTT.

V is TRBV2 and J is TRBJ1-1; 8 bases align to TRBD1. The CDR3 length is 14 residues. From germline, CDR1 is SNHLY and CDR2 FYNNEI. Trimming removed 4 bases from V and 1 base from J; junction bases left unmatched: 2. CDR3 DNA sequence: TGTGCCAGCAGTGGGCAGGGGGCGAACACTGAAGCTTTCTTT. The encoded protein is CASSGQGANTEAFF. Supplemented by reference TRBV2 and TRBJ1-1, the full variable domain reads EPEVTQTPSHQVTQMGQEVILRCVPISNHLYFYWYRQILGQKVEFLVSFYNNEISEKSEIFDDQFSVERPDGSNFTLKIRSTKLEDSAMYFCASSGQGANTEAFFGQGTRLTVV.

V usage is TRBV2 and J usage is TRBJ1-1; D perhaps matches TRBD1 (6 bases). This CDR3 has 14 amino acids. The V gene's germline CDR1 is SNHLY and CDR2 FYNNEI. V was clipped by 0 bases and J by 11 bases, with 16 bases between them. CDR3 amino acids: CASSEALQGTKAFF. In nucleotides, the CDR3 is TGTGCCAGCAGTGAAGCGCTTCAGGGGACAAAGGCTTTCTTT.

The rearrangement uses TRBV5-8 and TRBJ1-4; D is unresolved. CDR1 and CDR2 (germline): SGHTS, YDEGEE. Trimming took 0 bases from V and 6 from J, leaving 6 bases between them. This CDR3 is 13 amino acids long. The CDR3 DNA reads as TGTGCCAGCAGCTTGGAACGGGATGAAAAACTGTTTTTT. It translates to CASSLERDEKLFF.

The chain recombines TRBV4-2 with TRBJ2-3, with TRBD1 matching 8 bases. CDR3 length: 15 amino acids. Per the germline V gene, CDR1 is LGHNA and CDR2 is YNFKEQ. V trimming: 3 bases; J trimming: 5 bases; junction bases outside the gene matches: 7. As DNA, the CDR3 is TGTGCCAGCAGCCACCCCGGACAGGGTCTAGATACGCAGTATTTT. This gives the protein CASSHPGQGLDTQYF.

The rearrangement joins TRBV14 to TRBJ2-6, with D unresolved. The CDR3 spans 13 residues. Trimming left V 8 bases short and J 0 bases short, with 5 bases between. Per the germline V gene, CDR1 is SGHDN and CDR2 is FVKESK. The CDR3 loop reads CASAFSGANVLTF. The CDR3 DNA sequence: TGTGCCAGCGCGTTCTCTGGGGCCAACGTCCTGACTTTC.

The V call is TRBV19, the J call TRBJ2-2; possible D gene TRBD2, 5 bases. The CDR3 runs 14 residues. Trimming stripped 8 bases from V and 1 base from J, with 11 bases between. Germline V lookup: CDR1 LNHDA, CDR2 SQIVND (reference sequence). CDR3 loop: CASQRAGNTGELFF. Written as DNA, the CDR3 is TGTGCCAGTCAACGGGCGGGGAACACCGGGGAGCTGTTTTTT.

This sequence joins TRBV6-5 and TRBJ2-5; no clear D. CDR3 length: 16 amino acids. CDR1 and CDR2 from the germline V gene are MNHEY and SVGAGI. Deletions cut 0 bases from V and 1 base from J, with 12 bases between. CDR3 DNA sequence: TGTGCCAGCAGTTACTCGGGCAGCCTCGCCCAAGAGACCCAGTACTTC. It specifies CASSYSGSLAQETQYF.

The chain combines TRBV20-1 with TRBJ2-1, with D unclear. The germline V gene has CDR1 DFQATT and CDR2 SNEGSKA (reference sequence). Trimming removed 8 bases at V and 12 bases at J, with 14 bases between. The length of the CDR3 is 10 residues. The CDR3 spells CSPNEMRQFF. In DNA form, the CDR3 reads TGCAGTCCGAACGAGATGAGGCAGTTCTTC.

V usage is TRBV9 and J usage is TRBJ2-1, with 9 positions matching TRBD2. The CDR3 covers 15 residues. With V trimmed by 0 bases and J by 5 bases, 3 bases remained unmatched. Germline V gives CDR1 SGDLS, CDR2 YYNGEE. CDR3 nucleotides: TGTGCCAGCAGCGTAGTTAGCGGGGGCAACAATGAGCAGTTCTTC. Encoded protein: CASSVVSGGNNEQFF.

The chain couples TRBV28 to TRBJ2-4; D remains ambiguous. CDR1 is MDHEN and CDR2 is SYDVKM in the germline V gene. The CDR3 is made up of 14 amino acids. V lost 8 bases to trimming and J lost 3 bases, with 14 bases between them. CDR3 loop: CASFSRVGKNIQYF. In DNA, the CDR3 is TGTGCCAGCTTTTCTCGGGTTGGCAAAAACATTCAGTACTTC.

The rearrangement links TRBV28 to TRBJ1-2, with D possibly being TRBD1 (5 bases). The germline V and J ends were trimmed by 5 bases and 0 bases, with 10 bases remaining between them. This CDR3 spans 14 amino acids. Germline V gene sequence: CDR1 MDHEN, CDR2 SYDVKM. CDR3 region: CASSTGGANYGYTF. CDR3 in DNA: TGTGCCAGCAGTACAGGAGGAGCTAACTATGGCTACACCTTC.

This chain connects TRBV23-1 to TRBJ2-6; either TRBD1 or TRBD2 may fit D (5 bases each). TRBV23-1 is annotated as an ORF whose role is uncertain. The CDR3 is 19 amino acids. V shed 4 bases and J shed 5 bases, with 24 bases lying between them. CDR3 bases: TGCGCCAGCAGTCCCTCGGGGCTAACGCAACAAAGTCGGGCCAACGTCCTGACTTTC. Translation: CASSPSGLTQQSRANVLTF.